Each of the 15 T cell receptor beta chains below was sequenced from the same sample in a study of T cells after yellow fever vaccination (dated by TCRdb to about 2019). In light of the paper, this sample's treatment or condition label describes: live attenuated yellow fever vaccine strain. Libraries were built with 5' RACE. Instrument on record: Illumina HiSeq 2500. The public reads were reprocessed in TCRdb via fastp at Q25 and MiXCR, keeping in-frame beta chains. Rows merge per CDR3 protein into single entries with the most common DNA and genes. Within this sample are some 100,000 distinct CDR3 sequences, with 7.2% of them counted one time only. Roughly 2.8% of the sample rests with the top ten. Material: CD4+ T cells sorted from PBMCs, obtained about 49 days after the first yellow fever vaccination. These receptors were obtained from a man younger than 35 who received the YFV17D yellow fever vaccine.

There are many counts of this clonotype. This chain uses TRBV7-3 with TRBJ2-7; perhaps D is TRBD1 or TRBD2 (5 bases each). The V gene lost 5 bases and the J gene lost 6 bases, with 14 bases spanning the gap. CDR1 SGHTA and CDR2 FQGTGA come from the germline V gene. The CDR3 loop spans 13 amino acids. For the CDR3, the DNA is TGTGCCAGCAGCCCAACCCGGGACGGCGAGCAGTACTTC. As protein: CASSPTRDGEQYF.

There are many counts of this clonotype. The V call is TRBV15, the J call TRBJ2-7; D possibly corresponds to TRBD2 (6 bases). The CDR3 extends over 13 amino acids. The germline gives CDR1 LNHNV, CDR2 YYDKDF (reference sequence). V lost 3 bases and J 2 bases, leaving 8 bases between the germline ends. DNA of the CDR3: TGTGCCACCAGCAGGGACTACCCCTACGAGCAGTACGTC. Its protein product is CATSRDYPYEQYV.

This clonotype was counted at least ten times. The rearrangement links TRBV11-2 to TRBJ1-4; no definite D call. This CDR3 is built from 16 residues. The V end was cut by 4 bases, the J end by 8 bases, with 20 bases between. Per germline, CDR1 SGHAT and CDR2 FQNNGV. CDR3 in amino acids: CASSSLKRESDEKLFF. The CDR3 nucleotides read TGTGCCAGCAGCTCTCTAAAAAGGGAATCCGACGAAAAACTGTTTTTT.

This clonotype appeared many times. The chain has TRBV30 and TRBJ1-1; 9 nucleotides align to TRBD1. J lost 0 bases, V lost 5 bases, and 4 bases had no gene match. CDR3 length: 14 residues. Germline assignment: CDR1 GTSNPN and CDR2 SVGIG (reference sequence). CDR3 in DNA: TGTGCCTGGTACAGGGGGCGGGTGAACACTGAAGCTTTCTTT. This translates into CAWYRGRVNTEAFF.

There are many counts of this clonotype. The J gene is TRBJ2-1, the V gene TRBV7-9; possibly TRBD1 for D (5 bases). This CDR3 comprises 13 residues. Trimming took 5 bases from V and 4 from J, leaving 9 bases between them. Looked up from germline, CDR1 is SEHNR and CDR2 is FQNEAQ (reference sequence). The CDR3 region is CASSTQGYNEQFF. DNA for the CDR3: TGTGCCAGCAGCACCCAGGGTTACAATGAGCAGTTCTTC.

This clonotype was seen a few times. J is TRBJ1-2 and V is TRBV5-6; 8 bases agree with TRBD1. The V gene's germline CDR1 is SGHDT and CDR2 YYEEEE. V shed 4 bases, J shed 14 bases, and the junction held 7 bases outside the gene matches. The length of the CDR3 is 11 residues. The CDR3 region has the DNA TGTGCCAGCAGCCTGGACAGGGACCCAACCTTC. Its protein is CASSLDRDPTF.

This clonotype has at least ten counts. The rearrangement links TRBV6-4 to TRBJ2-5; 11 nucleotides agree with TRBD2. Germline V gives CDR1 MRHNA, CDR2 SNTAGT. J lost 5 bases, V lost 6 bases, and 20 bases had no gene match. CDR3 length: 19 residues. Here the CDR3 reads CASRRLLAGGSRFRETQYF. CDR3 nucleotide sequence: TGTGCCAGCAGACGCCTCCTAGCGGGGGGCTCCCGTTTTAGGGAGACCCAGTACTTC.

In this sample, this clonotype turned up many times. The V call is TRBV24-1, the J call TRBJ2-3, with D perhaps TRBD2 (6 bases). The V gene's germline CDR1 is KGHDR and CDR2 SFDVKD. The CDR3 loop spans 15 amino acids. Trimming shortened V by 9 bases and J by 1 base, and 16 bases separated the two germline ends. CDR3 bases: TGTGCCACCTCCAATCCGGGACTCGGCACAGATACGCAGTATTTT. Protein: CATSNPGLGTDTQYF.

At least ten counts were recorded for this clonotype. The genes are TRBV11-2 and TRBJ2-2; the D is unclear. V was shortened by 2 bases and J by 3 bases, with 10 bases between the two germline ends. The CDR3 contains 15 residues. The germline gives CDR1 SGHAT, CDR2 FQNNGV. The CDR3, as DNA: TGTGCCAGCAGCTTACGTCTAGTGGACACCGGGGAGCTGTTTTTT. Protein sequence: CASSLRLVDTGELFF.

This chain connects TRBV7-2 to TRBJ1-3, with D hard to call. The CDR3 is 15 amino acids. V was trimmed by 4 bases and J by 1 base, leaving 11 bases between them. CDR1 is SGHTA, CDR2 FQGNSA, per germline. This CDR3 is CASSSKTNSGNTIYF. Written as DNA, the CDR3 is TGTGCCAGCAGCTCTAAGACCAATTCTGGAAACACCATATATTTT.

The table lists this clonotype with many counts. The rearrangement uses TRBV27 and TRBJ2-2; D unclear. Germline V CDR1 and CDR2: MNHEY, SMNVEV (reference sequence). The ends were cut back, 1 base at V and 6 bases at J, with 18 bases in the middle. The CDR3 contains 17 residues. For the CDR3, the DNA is TGTGCCAGCAGTTTATGGGGTCTGGGGTTGGAACCCGGGGAGCTGTTTTTT. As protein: CASSLWGLGLEPGELFF.

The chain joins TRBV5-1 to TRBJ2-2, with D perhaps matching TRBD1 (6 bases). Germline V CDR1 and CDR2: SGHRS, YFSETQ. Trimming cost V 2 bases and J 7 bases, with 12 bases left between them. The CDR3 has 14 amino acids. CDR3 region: CASSLQGEHGELFF. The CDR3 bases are TGCGCCAGCAGCTTACAGGGAGAGCACGGGGAGCTGTTTTTT. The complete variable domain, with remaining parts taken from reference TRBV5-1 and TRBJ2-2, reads KAGVTQTPRYLIKTRGQQVTLSCSPISGHRSVSWYQQTPGQGLQFLFEYFSETQRNKGNFPGRFSGRQFSNSRSEMNVSTLELGDSALYLCASSLQGEHGELFFGEGSRLTVL.

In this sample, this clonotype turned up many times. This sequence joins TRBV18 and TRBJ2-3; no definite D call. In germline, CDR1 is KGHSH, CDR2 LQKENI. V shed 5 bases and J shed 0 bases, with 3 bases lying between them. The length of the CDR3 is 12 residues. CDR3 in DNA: TGTGCCAGCTCAACTAGCACAGATACGCAGTATTTT. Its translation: CASSTSTDTQYF.

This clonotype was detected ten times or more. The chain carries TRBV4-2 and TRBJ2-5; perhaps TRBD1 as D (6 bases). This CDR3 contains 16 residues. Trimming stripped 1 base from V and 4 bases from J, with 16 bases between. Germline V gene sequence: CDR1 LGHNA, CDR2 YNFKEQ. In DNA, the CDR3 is TGTGCCAGCAGCCAAGCTGGGGGCTCAGCGCGAGAGACCCAGTACTTC. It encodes CASSQAGGSARETQYF.

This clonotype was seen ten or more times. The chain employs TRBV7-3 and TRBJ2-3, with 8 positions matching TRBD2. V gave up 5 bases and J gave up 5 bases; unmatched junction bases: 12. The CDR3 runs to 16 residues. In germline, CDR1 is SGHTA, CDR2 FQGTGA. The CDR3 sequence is CASSPRGGAGGDTQYF. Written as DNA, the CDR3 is TGTGCCAGCAGCCCTCGGGGGGGGGCTGGAGGAGATACGCAGTATTTT.